This T cell receptor (beta chain) appears in the sequencing data of a study of shared clonotypes between healthy human individuals. Study observations and caveats: Shared clonotypes: about 5.3% naive CD4, around 3.7% naive CD8, around 2.4% memory CD4, approximately 0.41% memory CD8.

Details on this clone: Its antigen is unknown.

The sorted-subset replicate PCRs were given about 200 ng DNA, which is 31,000 or so T cell genomes. Some clones are missing from TCRdb's copy, which holds only in-frame ones; the method was immunoSEQ multiplex PCR. The sample has around 2,000,000 clones, roughly 96% seen once. The CDR3 runs 14 residues. Trimming removed 4 bases at V and 3 bases at J, with 13 bases between. CDR1 is SGHRS and CDR2 is YFSETQ in the germline V gene. Nashville, Tennessee was home to all donors, who were Caucasian adults. The V and J genes are TRBV5-1 and TRBJ1-1; D is unclear. The specimen sequenced was naive CD4+ T cells sorted from blood. Specified subset: CD45RA+ positively selected. The source of this sequence is a man younger than 30 in good health. The CDR3 DNA is TGCGCCAGCAGCCCTGTAGCTAGGGACACTGAAGCTTTCTTT. Its translation: CASSPVARDTEAFF.